Following are 12 T cell receptor beta chains from one sample sequenced in a study of cytomegalovirus exposure and HLA in healthy donors. The PCR employed 60 Vbeta primers together with 13 Jbeta primers. Repertoires were generated with immunoSEQ multiplex PCR, while TCRdb's copy carries only in-frame clones and drops some. The data hold around 64,000 clones, with approximately 74% observed a single time. Sequences were obtained from PBMCs. These TCRs come from a woman aged 25 to 39 in good health and CMV-seropositive.

Here the CDR3 DNA reads TGTGCCAGCAGTTTTGGGCAGGGTAATCAGCCCCAGCATTTT. Residues: CASSFGQGNQPQHF. The gene calls are TRBV28 and TRBJ1-5; D possibly corresponds to TRBD1 (5 bases). The V end lost 3 bases, the J end lost 4 bases, and 10 bases lay between the germline ends. The CDR3 is made up of 14 amino acids. Germline loops: CDR1 MDHEN, CDR2 SYDVKM.

The CDR3 DNA sequence: TGTGCCTGGAGTGTGCGGGGGAGCACAGATACGCAGTATTTT. Translation: CAWSVRGSTDTQYF. The rearrangement links TRBV30 to TRBJ2-3; TRBD2 matches at 7 bases. Trimming took 0 bases from V and 0 from J; bases not matched to a gene: 0. This CDR3 contains 14 residues. Germline V gene sequence: CDR1 GTSNPN, CDR2 SVGIG (reference sequence).

This clone was counted a single time. This chain joins TRBV7-6 and TRBJ2-5, with D perhaps TRBD1 (6 bases). The CDR3 is 17 residues long. V was trimmed by 0 bases and J by 4 bases, leaving 18 bases between them. Germline-derived CDR1 and CDR2 are SGHVS and FNYEAQ. The DNA of the CDR3 is TGTGCCAGCAGCTTAGCGGGGGCTTGGGATGAGAGAGAGACCCAGTACTTC. Residues: CASSLAGAWDERETQYF.

Worth noting for this clone: Relative to the germline gene, one junction end is altered; a read error may explain this. V is TRBV7-9 and J is TRBJ2-1; a weak D match, TRBD2 (6 bases). The length of the CDR3 is 12 residues. Germline CDR1 is SEHNR and CDR2 is FQNEAQ (reference sequence). The CDR3 loop reads CSSSQPGRKQFF. As DNA, the CDR3 is TGTTCCAGCAGCCAACCAGGGAGGAAGCAGTTCTTC.

The chain carries TRBV4-1 and TRBJ2-3, with D possibly TRBD2 on 5 matching bases. Germline CDR1 is MGHRA and CDR2 is YSYEKL. V lost 4 bases and J lost 1, with 18 bases in between. There are 17 residues in the CDR3. CDR3 in amino acids: CASSLTASLLRTDTQYF. The CDR3 DNA is TGCGCCAGCAGCCTGACGGCTAGCCTCCTCCGCACAGATACGCAGTATTTT.

This chain uses TRBV5-1 with TRBJ2-1, with 10 bases identical to TRBD1. The germline V gene has CDR1 SGHRS and CDR2 YFSETQ. The V and J ends lost 2 bases and 8 bases, in that order; junction bases with no gene match: 10. This CDR3 comprises 16 residues. The CDR3 DNA sequence: TGCGCCAGCAGCTTCTACGGGACAGGGGTTACCGATGAGCAGTTCTTC. As protein: CASSFYGTGVTDEQFF. Complete variable domain (other parts from reference TRBV5-1 and TRBJ2-1): KAGVTQTPRYLIKTRGQQVTLSCSPISGHRSVSWYQQTPGQGLQFLFEYFSETQRNKGNFPGRFSGRQFSNSRSEMNVSTLELGDSALYLCASSFYGTGVTDEQFFGPGTRLTVL.

V is TRBV30 and J is TRBJ2-3; 8 bases are a match to TRBD2. Germline values: CDR1 GTSNPN, CDR2 SVGIG (reference sequence). The CDR3 spans 12 residues. V trimming: 8 bases; J trimming: 3 bases; junction bases outside the gene matches: 4. CDR3 nucleotides: TGTGCCCGTAGCGGGAAAACAGATACGCAGTATTTT. Protein sequence: CARSGKTDTQYF.

This chain's CDR3 is CASNLGAGGSTGELFF. The CDR3, as DNA: TGTGCCAGCAATCTAGGTGCGGGAGGATCCACCGGGGAGCTGTTTTTT. V usage is TRBV2 and J usage is TRBJ2-2, with TRBD2 matching over 8 bases. Germline V gene sequence: CDR1 SNHLY, CDR2 FYNNEI. This CDR3 is 16 amino acids long. The ends lost 7 bases at V and 4 bases at J; junction bases unmatched: 11.

This chain uses TRBV6-5 with TRBJ1-1; D possibly corresponds to TRBD1 (6 bases). CDR3 length: 15 amino acids. Germline lookup yields CDR1 MNHEY and CDR2 SVGAGI. The V end lost 5 bases, the J end lost 3 bases, and 16 bases lay between the germline ends. In DNA form, the CDR3 reads TGTGCCAGCAGTCGTCACAGGGATCCGGACACTGAAGCTTTCTTT. Its protein is CASSRHRDPDTEAFF.

The chain carries TRBV5-1 and TRBJ1-1; TRBD1 is a possible D gene (6 bases). Germline-derived CDR1 and CDR2 are SGHRS and YFSETQ. The CDR3 is 18 residues long. V was pared by 2 bases and J by 3 bases, with 23 bases between. CDR3 bases: TGCGCCAGCAGCTTAGACTTTCGGGCAGGGGTGGGGTACACTGAAGCTTTCTTT. Translated, it gives CASSLDFRAGVGYTEAFF.

The V call is TRBV5-8, the J call TRBJ1-5; perhaps TRBD1 as D (6 bases). This CDR3 comprises 16 residues. The germline V gene has CDR1 SGHTS and CDR2 YDEGEE. Trimming shortened V by 0 bases and J by 2 bases, and 12 bases separated the two germline ends. CDR3 protein: CASSLGARGGNQPQHF. The CDR3 coding sequence is TGTGCCAGCAGCTTGGGGGCCAGGGGTGGCAATCAGCCCCAGCATTTT.

J is TRBJ1-1 and V is TRBV5-1, with D unresolved. V lost 0 bases and J 1 base, leaving 13 bases between the germline ends. The germline V gene has CDR1 SGHRS and CDR2 YFSETQ. CDR3 length: 16 residues. The CDR3 DNA follows: TGCGCCAGCAGCTTGGCCCCGACTGGAGGGAACACTGAAGCTTTCTTT. This encodes CASSLAPTGGNTEAFF.